Each of the 3 T cell receptor beta chains below was sequenced from the same sample in a study of T cell repertoires in cytomegalovirus infection. Their target antigens are unknown. TCRdb ran MiXCR on the reads and lists one entry per CDR3 protein. The sample shows about 890,000 distinct CDR3 sequences, less than 40% of them seen only once. The sample in question was cultured CD8+ T cells from PBMCs, obtained from culture after CMV antigen stimulation. The receptors derive from a human donor in good health (CMV status not recorded). Some clones in this sample may be carry-over from other donors' samples.

This CDR3 reads CASSIPGQGRDTQYF. The CDR3 nucleotides read TGTGCCAGCAGTATTCCGGGACAGGGGAGAGATACGCAGTATTTT. This chain connects TRBV12-3 or TRBV12-4 to TRBJ2-3, with 10 bases fitting TRBD1. The CDR3 consists of 15 residues. V dropped 5 bases and J dropped 5; count of bases not matched to a gene: 7.

This rearrangement joins TRBV6-5 to TRBJ1-2; D remains unclear. V dropped 5 bases and J dropped 4 bases, with 14 bases sitting between them. This CDR3 has 14 amino acids. Germline-derived CDR1 and CDR2 are MNHEY and SVGAGI. The CDR3 here is CASSPDGYSYGYTF. The DNA for the CDR3 is TGTGCCAGCAGTCCGGACGGATACAGCTATGGCTACACCTTC.

Only a few counts were recorded for this clonotype. The rearrangement joins TRBV4-1 to TRBJ2-2; D perhaps matches TRBD2 (5 bases). V was shortened by 0 bases and J by 5 bases, with 16 bases between the two germline ends. From germline, CDR1 is MGHRA and CDR2 YSYEKL. This CDR3 spans 17 amino acids. CDR3 bases: TGCGCCAGCAGCCAAGAGCCCCTAGCAGGAAGGACCGGGGAGCTGTTTTTT. Amino acids: CASSQEPLAGRTGELFF.